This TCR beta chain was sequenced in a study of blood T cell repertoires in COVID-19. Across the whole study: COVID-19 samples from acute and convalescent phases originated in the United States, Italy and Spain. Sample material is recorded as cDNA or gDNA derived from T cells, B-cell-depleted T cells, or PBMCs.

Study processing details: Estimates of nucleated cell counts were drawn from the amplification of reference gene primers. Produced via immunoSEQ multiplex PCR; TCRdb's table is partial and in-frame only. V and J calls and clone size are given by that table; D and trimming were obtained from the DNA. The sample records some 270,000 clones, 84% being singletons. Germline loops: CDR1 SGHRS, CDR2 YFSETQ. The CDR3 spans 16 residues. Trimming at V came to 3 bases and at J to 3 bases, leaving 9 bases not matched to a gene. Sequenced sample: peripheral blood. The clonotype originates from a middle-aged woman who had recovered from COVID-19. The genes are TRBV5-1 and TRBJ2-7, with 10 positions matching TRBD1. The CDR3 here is CASSSSSGTGVYEQYF. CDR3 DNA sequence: TGCGCCAGCAGCTCCTCTTCCGGGACAGGGGTCTACGAGCAGTACTTC.